The 2 T cell receptor beta chains below come from one sample, sequenced in a study of cytomegalovirus exposure and HLA in healthy donors. Profiling relied on immunoSEQ multiplex PCR, and the TCRdb table lists in-frame clones only, not all of them. The sample lists under 85,000 clones; almost 95% were seen once. The sample was PBMCs. The source is a man between 18 and 29 years old in good health and CMV-seropositive.

The chain recombines TRBV5-4 with TRBJ1-4; D may be TRBD1 (5 bases). The V and J ends lost 2 bases and 6 bases respectively, with 14 bases between them. The CDR3 length is 15 residues. Germline V CDR1 and CDR2: SGHNT, YYREEE (reference sequence). CDR3 residues: CASSFRRLGDEKLFF. The CDR3, as DNA: TGTGCCAGCAGCTTTCGGAGACTAGGGGATGAAAAACTGTTTTTT.

The genes are TRBV10-3 and TRBJ1-2, with 10 bases lining up with TRBD1. Germline-derived CDR1 and CDR2 are ENHRY and SYGVKD. V dropped 6 bases and J dropped 2; count of bases not matched to a gene: 9. The CDR3 has 16 amino acids. The CDR3 DNA sequence: TGTGCCATCAGCGATAGGACAGGGGGACCGAACTATGGCTACACCTTC. It specifies CAISDRTGGPNYGYTF.